This T cell receptor beta chain stems from a study of beta chain features in type 1 diabetes. The overall study: Examination of sorted cells across all samples involved around 110 million cells.

This clone was observed a few times. As yet, its antigen is unknown. Findings and caveats of the study: Shortening of TCRB CDR3s, moderate but significant, appeared in all four CD4+ subsets of Type 1 diabetes patients. VDJ junctions from type 1 diabetes patients carried fewer insertions and larger deletions.

After removal of 5 bases from V and 2 bases from J, the junction contained 3 bases not matched to a gene. The germline V gene has CDR1 SQVTM and CDR2 ANQGSEA. This CDR3 is built from 12 residues. Every bit of the isolated RNA underwent reverse transcription, so sequencing read expressed TCRB transcripts. Produced via immunoSEQ multiplex PCR; TCRdb's table is partial and in-frame only. The data contain 200,000 to 250,000 clones, around 15% of them seen just once; the ten biggest clones take up 0.065% to 0.095%. CD45RO/CCR7/CD25/CD127/CD95/CD27 sorting isolated CD4+ naive, central memory, regulatory and stem cell-like memory cells.

The receptor was derived from a man younger than 45 with type 1 diabetes. This chain uses TRBV29-1 with TRBJ2-7, with TRBD1 matching over 7 bases. Sequencing used naive CD4+ T cells from blood. The CDR3 loop reads CSVKTGTYEQYF. The CDR3 nucleotides are TGCAGCGTTAAGACAGGGACCTACGAGCAGTACTTC.